The sequence of this T cell receptor beta chain was determined in a study of blood T cells in healthy people across ages. PCR was performed a second time for about 7 to 11 cycles using a sample-barcoded 5' primer and a J-beta primer mix. Unique molecular identifiers of 12 random nucleotides labeled each cDNA. One entry per CDR3 protein results from TCRdb running MiXCR on the 5' RACE reads. This sample carries roughly 700,000 distinct CDR3 sequences, over 45% of them seen once, and the ten largest clones take under 35%. The CDR3 runs 17 residues. The V segment lost 0 bases and the J segment 4 bases; nucleotides outside the gene matches: 9. The V gene's germline CDR1 is DFQATT and CDR2 SNEGSKA (reference sequence).

The chain couples TRBV20-1 to TRBJ2-1; 10 nucleotides agree with TRBD2. Sequencing was performed on blood. The sequence came from a woman in her fifties or sixties in good health. The CDR3 loop reads CSARDWKSAGGYNEQFF. CDR3 DNA sequence: TGCAGTGCTAGAGATTGGAAATCAGCGGGAGGGTACAATGAGCAGTTCTTC.